This TCR beta chain appears in the sequencing data of a study of post-analysis software for immune sequencing data. Whole-study findings and limits: Batch-mates among the samples co-clustered strongly by F measure. Included in a set of about 5 TRBV segments more frequent in patients than controls were TRBV5-6, TRBV5-1 and TRBV20-1.

Worth noting for this clonotype: Its antigen is not identified.

The CDR3 sequence is 10 residues long. Deletions cut 6 bases from V and 5 bases from J, with 7 bases between. Germline CDR1 and CDR2: SQVTM and ANQGSEA. The library was made from cDNA and included unique molecular identifiers. Each batch of about 0.95 to 11 million T cells produced some 450,000 cDNA molecules. TCRdb called the PCR reads again in MiXCR, with one record for every CDR3 protein. The sample contains approximately 440,000 distinct CDR3 sequences, roughly 45% of which appear only once. The TCR sequence derives from a girl aged 5 to 17 with multiple sclerosis. Material: blood. V is TRBV29-1 and J is TRBJ2-5; D call uncertain. This CDR3 is CSVAGETQYF. The CDR3, as DNA: TGCAGCGTGGCCGGGGAGACCCAGTACTTC.